The entry below describes one TCR beta chain. The data are from a study of T cells in narcolepsy. Germline CDR1 SEHNR, CDR2 FQNEAQ (reference sequence). This CDR3 spans 16 amino acids. With V trimmed by 5 bases and J by 1 base, 5 bases remained unmatched. Sequencing used immunoSEQ multiplex PCR; TCRdb keeps in-frame clones, though not all of them. The sample holds fewer than 35,000 clones, roughly 78% seen once. The rearrangement joins TRBV7-9 to TRBJ2-1, with 10 bases that match TRBD2. The receptor was derived from a human donor with narcolepsy. The sample was CD45RA- memory CD4+ T cells from PBMCs. The CDR3 loop reads CASSASGSESYNEQFF. As DNA, the CDR3 is TGTGCCAGCAGCGCTAGCGGGAGTGAATCCTACAATGAGCAGTTCTTC.